Following are 8 T cell receptor beta chains from one sample sequenced in a study of blood T cells in healthy people across ages (dated by TCRdb to the mid-2010s). Library method: 5' RACE. The run used an Illumina HiSeq 2500. A second 7 to 11 cycle PCR used a sample-barcoded 5' primer and a J-beta primer mix. Through fastp at Q25 and MiXCR, TCRdb rebuilt clones from the public reads, retaining in-frame beta chains. CDR3 protein sequences are deduplicated, and each keeps its most common genes and DNA. Across this sample there are hundreds of thousands of distinct CDR3 sequences, with roughly 44% seen only once. Roughly a fifth of the sample lies in the top ten. Material: blood. The source is a man aged 60 to 69 in good health.

The chain has TRBV28 and TRBJ1-4; D may be TRBD1 (6 bases). Germline V gene sequence: CDR1 MDHEN, CDR2 SYDVKM. The CDR3 is 16 amino acids. Trimming stripped 3 bases from V and 5 bases from J, with 16 bases between. In DNA, the CDR3 is TGTGCCAGCAGTTTCCCCAGGGGAAATGGGAATGAAAAACTGTTTTTT. The encoded protein is CASSFPRGNGNEKLFF.

V gene TRBV12-3 or TRBV12-4 combines with J gene TRBJ2-1, with a weak D call TRBD2 (6 bases). The J call may be mistaken, given a closer DNA end match to TRBJ2-7. This CDR3 has 13 residues. CDR3 region: CASKNGGSHEQYF. The CDR3 nucleotides read TGTGCCAGCAAAAACGGGGGAAGCCACGAGCAGTACTTC.

This rearrangement joins TRBV4-1 to TRBJ1-2; 10 bases line up with TRBD1. The CDR3 covers 15 residues. After removal of 6 bases from V and 2 bases from J, the junction contained 6 bases not matched to a gene. Germline V lookup: CDR1 MGHRA, CDR2 YSYEKL. The CDR3 coding sequence is TGCGCCAGCAGTCGAGGGACAGGGGAAAACTATGGCTACACCTTC. Its protein product is CASSRGTGENYGYTF.

Comments on this clonotype: This clone may be a read error of a much larger clone one base away. The rearrangement joins TRBV7-8 to TRBJ2-5, with unresolved D. This CDR3 has 14 residues. The V end lost 4 bases, the J end lost 11 bases, and 20 bases lay between the germline ends. The germline gives CDR1 SGHVS, CDR2 FQNEAQ. The chain's CDR3 is CASSSLVGKGEQYF. The CDR3 DNA reads TGTGCCAGCAGCTCACTCGTAGGGAAGGGTGAGCAGTACTTC.

This clonotype came up once. One junction end does not reproduce the germline sequence, and a read error may be involved. This rearrangement joins TRBV20-1 to TRBJ2-7, with a tentative D call TRBD1 (6 bases). CDR1 is DFQATT, CDR2 SNEGSKA, per germline (reference sequence). The CDR3 extends over 11 amino acids. CDR3 amino acids: CGALQGYEQYF. The DNA of the CDR3 is TGCGGTGCTCTACAGGGATACGAGCAGTACTTC.

This clonotype was seen a handful of times. The rearrangement joins TRBV12-3 or TRBV12-4 to TRBJ1-6, with 7 nucleotides matching TRBD1. J gave up 7 bases and V 6 bases, and 6 bases lay outside the gene matches. This CDR3 spans 14 amino acids. The CDR3, as DNA: TGTGCCAGCAGGCCGGGACAGCAGAATTCACCCCTCCACTTT. Its translation is CASRPGQQNSPLHF.

This clonotype was observed a single time. The rearrangement uses TRBV18 and TRBJ2-3; no definite D call. V was pared by 0 bases and J by 2 bases, with 6 bases between. The CDR3 sequence is 14 residues long. Looked up from germline, CDR1 is KGHSH and CDR2 is LQKENI. The CDR3 DNA sequence: TGTGCCAGCTCACCACCATCGAACACAGATACGCAGTATTTT. Protein sequence: CASSPPSNTDTQYF.

V usage is TRBV5-1 and J usage is TRBJ2-1; 7 bases are a match to TRBD1. With V trimmed by 2 bases and J by 10 bases, 12 bases remained unmatched. CDR1 SGHRS and CDR2 YFSETQ come from the germline V gene. The CDR3 runs to 15 residues. In DNA form, the CDR3 reads TGCGCCAGCAGCTTTGGGGACGTGGCAGGGGGAGAGCAGTTCTTC. Its translation is CASSFGDVAGGEQFF.